The 18 T cell receptor beta chains presented below share a single source sample, sequenced in a study of control samples from healthy donors and cancer patients. Sequencing used immunoSEQ multiplex PCR; TCRdb keeps in-frame clones, though not all of them. Of 150,000 to 200,000 clones in the sample, around 94% were seen once. The sample was blood. Receptors originate from a man between 25 and 39 years old in good health.

The CDR3 sequence is CAISEAGTGNQPQHF. The CDR3 coding sequence is TGTGCCATCAGTGAAGCCGGGACAGGGAACCAGCCCCAGCATTTT. The chain uses TRBV10-3 and TRBJ1-5, with 9 nucleotides matching TRBD1. Germline lookup yields CDR1 ENHRY and CDR2 SYGVKD. Trimming cost V 3 bases and J 7 bases; bases outside gene matches: 7. The CDR3 extends over 15 amino acids.

This clone appeared a single time. The gene calls are TRBV30 and TRBJ1-5; D is undetermined. Germline loops: CDR1 GTSNPN, CDR2 SVGIG (reference sequence). This CDR3 region has 12 residues. V lost 0 bases and J 4 bases, leaving 4 bases between the germline ends. CDR3 nucleotide sequence: TGTGCCTGGAGTGTACGGAATCAGCCCCAGCATTTT. Protein sequence: CAWSVRNQPQHF. The whole variable domain, remainder taken from reference TRBV30 and TRBJ1-5, is SQTIHQWPATLVQPVGSPLSLECTVEGTSNPNLYWYRQAAGRGLQLLFYSVGIGQISSEVPQNLSASRPQDRQFILSSKKLLLSDSGFYLCAWSVRNQPQHFGDGTRLSIL.

The chain links TRBV28 to TRBJ2-1; D not certain. This CDR3 has 14 residues. Trimming took off 2 bases at V and 4 bases at J, with 9 bases between the two ends. Germline CDR1 is MDHEN and CDR2 is SYDVKM. CDR3 DNA sequence: TGTGCCAGCAGTTTACTTACTTCTTACAATGAGCAGTTCTTC. It is translated as CASSLLTSYNEQFF.

The chain recombines TRBV29-1 with TRBJ2-2; TRBD1 might be the D (6 bases). The CDR3 is 16 amino acids. The V and J ends lost 7 bases and 2 bases respectively, with 20 bases between them. Germline values: CDR1 SQVTM, CDR2 ANQGSEA. This chain's CDR3 is CSAQRRGGSNTGELFF. In DNA, the CDR3 is TGCAGCGCCCAACGCAGGGGTGGATCCAACACCGGGGAGCTGTTTTTT.

CDR3 nucleotides: TGTGCCAGCAGCAAAGTCCCCCGACATCTGAACACTGAAGCTTTCTTT. Translated: CASSKVPRHLNTEAFF. The rearrangement links TRBV21-1 to TRBJ1-1; TRBD1 is the table's D call, not checked against the DNA. TRBV21-1 corresponds to a pseudogene. The CDR3 runs to 16 residues.

The V call is TRBV29-1, the J call TRBJ1-1; D remains unclear. Germline CDR1 reads SQVTM; CDR2 reads ANQGSEA. This CDR3 has 14 residues. The V and J ends lost 6 bases and 0 bases respectively, with 14 bases between them. The CDR3: CSVSGPFVNTEAFF. The CDR3 region has the DNA TGCAGCGTCTCTGGACCCTTCGTGAACACTGAAGCTTTCTTT.

The chain uses TRBV5-4 and TRBJ2-1; no firm D call. Germline lookup yields CDR1 SGHNT and CDR2 YYREEE (reference sequence). The CDR3 is 10 amino acids. Trimming took 7 bases from V and 8 from J, leaving 7 bases between them. This chain's CDR3 is CASGEYEQFF. CDR3 DNA: TGTGCCAGCGGCGAGTATGAGCAGTTCTTC.

The chain couples TRBV18 to TRBJ1-1; D is uncertain. V lost 3 bases to trimming and J lost 3 bases, with 8 bases between them. Germline V gives CDR1 KGHSH, CDR2 LQKENI. The CDR3 contains 13 residues. The chain's CDR3 is CASSPNPHTEAFF. CDR3 in DNA: TGTGCCAGCTCACCTAACCCCCACACTGAAGCTTTCTTT.

The chain carries TRBV6-5 and TRBJ1-1; 7 positions match TRBD1. The CDR3 consists of 15 residues. CDR1 is MNHEY and CDR2 is SVGAGI in the germline V gene. Unmatched junction bases numbered 12, after V lost 6 bases and J lost 5 bases. The CDR3 is CASSFGQGGWTEAFF. The CDR3 DNA sequence: TGTGCCAGCAGCTTCGGCCAGGGGGGATGGACTGAAGCTTTCTTT.

This chain links TRBV25-1 with TRBJ2-5; 7 positions agree with TRBD1. V was pared by 7 bases and J by 2 bases, with 4 bases of the junction left unmatched. In germline, CDR1 is MGHDK, CDR2 SYGVNS. The CDR3 covers 13 residues. The CDR3 here is CASTRQGQETQYF. The CDR3 coding sequence is TGTGCCAGCACTCGACAGGGACAAGAGACCCAGTACTTC. Looking up the rest from reference TRBV25-1 and TRBJ2-5 gives the full variable domain: EADIYQTPRYLVIGTGKKITLECSQTMGHDKMYWYQQDPGMELHLIHYSYGVNSTEKGDLSSESTVSRIRTEHFPLTLESARPSHTSQYLCASTRQGQETQYFGPGTRLLVL.

Here the CDR3 DNA reads TGTGCCAGCAGACCAGGGGGAGCTAGTAGCGGGAGGGGAGATACGCAGTATTTT. The encoded protein is CASRPGGASSGRGDTQYF. The genes are TRBV7-3 and TRBJ2-3, with 11 bases identical to TRBD2. Trimming at V came to 6 bases and at J to 5 bases, leaving 16 bases not matched to a gene. In germline, CDR1 is SGHTA, CDR2 FQGTGA. The CDR3 runs 18 residues.

The chain carries TRBV19 and TRBJ1-5; D is ambiguous. Germline assignment: CDR1 LNHDA and CDR2 SQIVND (reference sequence). V was trimmed by 3 bases and J by 0 bases, leaving 9 bases between them. This CDR3 spans 15 amino acids. CDR3 region: CASSIQHYSNQPQHF. CDR3 coding DNA: TGTGCCAGTAGTATCCAACACTATAGCAATCAGCCCCAGCATTTT.

The chain uses TRBV7-2 and TRBJ2-2; D may be TRBD1 (6 bases). The CDR3 covers 14 residues. The V gene's germline CDR1 is SGHTA and CDR2 FQGNSA. The germline V and J ends were trimmed by 0 bases and 6 bases, with 8 bases remaining between them. The CDR3 is CASSLAPGAGELFF. CDR3 nucleotides: TGTGCCAGCAGCTTAGCTCCAGGGGCCGGGGAGCTGTTTTTT.

This CDR3 reads CASRRGRNTEAFF. DNA for the CDR3: TGTGCCAGCCGGCGGGGGAGAAACACTGAAGCTTTCTTT. The chain uses TRBV19 and TRBJ1-1, with D possibly being TRBD1 (5 bases). The germline CDR1 and CDR2 sequences are LNHDA and SQIVND (reference sequence). The CDR3 loop spans 13 amino acids. The V end was cut by 9 bases, the J end by 2 bases, with 13 bases between.

This rearrangement joins TRBV10-1 to TRBJ2-1; D may correspond to TRBD1 or TRBD2 (5 bases each). Trimming removed 6 bases at V and 4 bases at J, with 10 bases between. CDR3 size: 13 residues. Germline V gives CDR1 WNHNN, CDR2 SYGVQD (reference sequence). The CDR3 loop reads CASSRDEYNEQFF. Here the CDR3 DNA reads TGCGCCAGCAGCCGGGACGAATACAATGAGCAGTTCTTC.

This chain connects TRBV27 to TRBJ1-5, with D possibly matching TRBD1 (5 bases). This CDR3 region has 15 residues. Germline-derived CDR1 and CDR2 are MNHEY and SMNVEV (reference sequence). The V and J ends lost 6 bases and 1 base respectively, with 13 bases between them. CDR3 sequence: CASSKEGLSNQPQHF. The CDR3 DNA sequence: TGTGCCAGCAGCAAGGAGGGGTTAAGCAATCAGCCCCAGCATTTT.

The gene calls are TRBV29-1 and TRBJ2-5; 11 nucleotides agree with TRBD2. The CDR3 length is 16 residues. Per the germline V gene, CDR1 is SQVTM and CDR2 is ANQGSEA. Trimming took 7 bases from V and 5 from J; bases not matched to a gene: 15. The CDR3, as DNA: TGCAGCGCACCGTCCTCGACTAGCGGGATTGTGGAGACCCAGTACTTC. Protein: CSAPSSTSGIVETQYF.

This chain joins TRBV11-2 and TRBJ1-2; D is unclear. CDR1 and CDR2 (germline): SGHAT, FQNNGV. The CDR3 has 16 amino acids. Trimming removed 3 bases from V and 3 bases from J, with 17 bases in between. This CDR3 is CASSLTGNQVDYGYTF. CDR3 in DNA: TGTGCCAGCAGCTTGACGGGAAACCAGGTCGACTATGGCTACACCTTC. The full variable domain, completed using reference TRBV11-2 and TRBJ1-2, is EAGVAQSPRYKIIEKRQSVAFWCNPISGHATLYWYQQILGQGPKLLIQFQNNGVVDDSQLPKDRFSAERLKGVDSTLKIQPAKLEDSAVYLCASSLTGNQVDYGYTFGSGTRLTVV.